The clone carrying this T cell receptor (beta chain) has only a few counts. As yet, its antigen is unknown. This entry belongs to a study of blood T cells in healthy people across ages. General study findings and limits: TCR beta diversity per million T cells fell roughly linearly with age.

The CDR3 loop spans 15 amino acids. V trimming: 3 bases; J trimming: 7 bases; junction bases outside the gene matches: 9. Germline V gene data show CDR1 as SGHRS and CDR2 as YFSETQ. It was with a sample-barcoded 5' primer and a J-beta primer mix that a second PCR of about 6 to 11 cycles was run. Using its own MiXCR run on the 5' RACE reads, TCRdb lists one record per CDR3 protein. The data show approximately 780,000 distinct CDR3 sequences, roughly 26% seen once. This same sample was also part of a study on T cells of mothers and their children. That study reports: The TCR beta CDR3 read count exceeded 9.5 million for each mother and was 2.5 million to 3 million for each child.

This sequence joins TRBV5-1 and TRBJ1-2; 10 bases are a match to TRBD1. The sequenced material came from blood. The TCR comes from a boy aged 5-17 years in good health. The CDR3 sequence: CASSYGTGDDIGYTF. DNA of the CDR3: TGCGCCAGCAGCTACGGGACAGGGGATGATATTGGCTACACCTTC.